This TCR beta chain is from a study of T cell responses to AZD1222 COVID-19 vaccine. About the research overall: Some second doses came at about 4 weeks and others at about 12 weeks; these were pooled.

Per germline, CDR1 KGHSH and CDR2 LQKENI. The CDR3 loop spans 14 amino acids. V dropped 8 bases and J dropped 6; count of bases not matched to a gene: 8. Produced via immunoSEQ multiplex PCR; TCRdb's table is partial and in-frame only. This sample has 160,000 or so clones, with 91% found just once. The receptor was isolated from an adult in good health. The V and J genes are TRBV18 and TRBJ2-1, with 9 nucleotides matching TRBD2. This material consisted of peripheral blood, taken on day 0 of AZD1222 vaccination. This CDR3 is CASASGTSINEQFF. For the CDR3, the DNA is TGTGCCAGCGCTTCCGGGACTAGCATCAATGAGCAGTTCTTC. Drawing the rest from reference TRBV18 and TRBJ2-1, the complete variable domain is NAGVMQNPRHLVRRRGQEARLRCSPMKGHSHVYWYRQLPEEGLKFMVYLQKENIIDESGMPKERFSAEFPKEGPSILRIQQVVRGDSAAYFCASASGTSINEQFFGPGTRLTVL.